The 7 T cell receptor beta chains in this list originate from one sample, sequenced in a study of T cell responses to AZD1222 COVID-19 vaccine. The assay was immunoSEQ multiplex PCR, and TCRdb's table has in-frame clones only and misses some. The table includes about 140,000 clones, roughly 91% detected once. The source was peripheral blood, collected on day 0 of AZD1222 vaccination. All receptors come from an adult in good health.

The chain is built from TRBV18 and TRBJ1-2, with D perhaps TRBD1 (5 bases). Germline CDR1 KGHSH, CDR2 LQKENI. Trimming stripped 3 bases from V and 2 bases from J, with 13 bases between. CDR3 size: 15 residues. The CDR3 reads CASSPGQALNYGYTF. CDR3 coding DNA: TGTGCCAGCTCACCGGGGCAGGCACTAAACTATGGCTACACCTTC.

J is TRBJ1-3 and V is TRBV13; no clear D gene. The CDR3 loop spans 14 amino acids. The V gene lost 4 bases and the J gene lost 0 bases, with 7 bases spanning the gap. The germline gives CDR1 PRHDT, CDR2 FYEKMQ (reference sequence). The CDR3 here is CASSSEGSGNTIYF. In DNA, the CDR3 is TGTGCCAGCAGCTCCGAGGGCTCTGGAAACACCATATATTTT. Drawing the rest from reference TRBV13 and TRBJ1-3, the complete variable domain is AAGVIQSPRHLIKEKRETATLKCYPIPRHDTVYWYQQGPGQDPQFLISFYEKMQSDKGSIPDRFSAQQFSDYHSELNMSSLELGDSALYFCASSSEGSGNTIYFGEGSWLTVV.

The rearrangement uses TRBV12-5 and TRBJ1-5; 8 bases match TRBD1. The CDR3 length is 14 residues. With 7 bases clipped from V and 5 bases from J, the junction kept 7 bases outside the gene matches. The germline CDR1 and CDR2 sequences are LGHNT and FRNRAP. The CDR3 protein is CASARTGHDQPQHF. CDR3 sequence (DNA): TGTGCTAGTGCCAGGACAGGGCACGATCAGCCCCAGCATTTT.

This rearrangement joins TRBV12-5 to TRBJ2-3; possible D gene TRBD1, 6 bases. Germline loops: CDR1 LGHNT, CDR2 FRNRAP. V dropped 0 bases and J dropped 3 bases, with 19 bases sitting between them. The CDR3 is 18 residues long. The CDR3 spells CASGLVQFGQGRTDTQYF. CDR3 bases: TGTGCTAGTGGTTTGGTACAATTCGGTCAGGGGCGGACAGATACGCAGTATTTT.

V is TRBV7-9 and J is TRBJ2-1; TRBD2 matches at 11 bases. The CDR3 has 15 residues. Unmatched junction bases numbered 5, after V lost 5 bases and J lost 5 bases. CDR1 and CDR2 (germline): SEHNR, FQNEAQ (reference sequence). The CDR3 spells CASSPTSGTDNEQFF. CDR3 nucleotides: TGTGCCAGCAGCCCGACTAGCGGGACCGACAATGAGCAGTTCTTC.

The genes are TRBV18 and TRBJ2-1, with 12 bases fitting TRBD2. V shed 6 bases and J 1 base; nucleotides not matched to a gene: 10. CDR1 and CDR2 from the germline V gene are KGHSH and LQKENI. The CDR3 length is 18 residues. Here the CDR3 reads CASSPPGLAGGSYNEQFF. In DNA, the CDR3 is TGTGCCAGCTCCCCCCCGGGACTAGCGGGCGGGTCCTACAATGAGCAGTTCTTC.

The chain is built from TRBV3-1 (or the pseudogene TRBV3-2) and TRBJ2-1; 9 bases align to TRBD2. The CDR3 spans 16 residues. The ends lost 4 bases at V and 1 base at J; junction bases unmatched: 5. Germline V gives CDR1 LGHDT, CDR2 YNNKEL (reference sequence). In DNA, the CDR3 is TGTGCCAGCAGCCCCGGGACTAGCTTTTCCTACAATGAGCAGTTCTTC. As protein: CASSPGTSFSYNEQFF.